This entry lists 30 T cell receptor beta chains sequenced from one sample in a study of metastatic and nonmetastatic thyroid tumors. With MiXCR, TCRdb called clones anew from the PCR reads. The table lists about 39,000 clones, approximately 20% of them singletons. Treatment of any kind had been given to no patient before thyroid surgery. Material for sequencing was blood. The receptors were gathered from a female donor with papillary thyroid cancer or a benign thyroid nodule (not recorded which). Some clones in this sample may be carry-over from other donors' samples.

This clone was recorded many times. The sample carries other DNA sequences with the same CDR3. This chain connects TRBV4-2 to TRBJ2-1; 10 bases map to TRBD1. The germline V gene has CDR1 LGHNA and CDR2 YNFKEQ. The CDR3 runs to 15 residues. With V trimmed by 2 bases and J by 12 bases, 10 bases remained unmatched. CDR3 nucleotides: TGTGCCAGCAGCCAACATCCGGGACAGGGGAATCGGCAGTTCTTC. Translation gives CASSQHPGQGNRQFF.

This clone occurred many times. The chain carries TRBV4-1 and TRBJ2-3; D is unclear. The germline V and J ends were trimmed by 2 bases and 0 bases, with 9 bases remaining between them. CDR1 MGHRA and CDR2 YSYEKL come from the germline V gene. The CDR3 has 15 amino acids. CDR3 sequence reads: CASSQLDASTDTQYF. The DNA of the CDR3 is TGCGCCAGCAGCCAATTGGACGCTAGCACAGATACGCAGTATTTT.

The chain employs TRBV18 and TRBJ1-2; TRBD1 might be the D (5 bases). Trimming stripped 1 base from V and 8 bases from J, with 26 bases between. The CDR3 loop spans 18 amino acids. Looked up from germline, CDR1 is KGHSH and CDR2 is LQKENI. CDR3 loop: CASSPRGGLGRSFGGYTF. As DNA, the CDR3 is TGTGCCAGCTCACCACGAGGAGGACTGGGGCGTAGCTTCGGCGGCTACACCTTC.

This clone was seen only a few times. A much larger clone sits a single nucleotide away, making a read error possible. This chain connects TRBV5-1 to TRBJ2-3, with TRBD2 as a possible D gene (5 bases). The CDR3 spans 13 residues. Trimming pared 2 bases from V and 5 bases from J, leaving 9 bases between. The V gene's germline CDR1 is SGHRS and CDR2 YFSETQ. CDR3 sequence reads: CASSFGSRDTQYF. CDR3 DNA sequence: TGCGCCAGCAGCTTTGGGAGCCGAGATACGCAGTATTTT.

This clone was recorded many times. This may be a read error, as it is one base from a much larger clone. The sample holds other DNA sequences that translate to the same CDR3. DNA for the CDR3: TGCGCCAGCAGCTTGGCGGCAGGGGACTACGAGCAATACTTC. It encodes CASSLAAGDYEQYF. The rearrangement joins TRBV5-1 to TRBJ2-7, with D tentatively TRBD2 (7 bases). Per the germline V gene, CDR1 is SGHRS and CDR2 is YFSETQ. CDR3 length: 14 amino acids.

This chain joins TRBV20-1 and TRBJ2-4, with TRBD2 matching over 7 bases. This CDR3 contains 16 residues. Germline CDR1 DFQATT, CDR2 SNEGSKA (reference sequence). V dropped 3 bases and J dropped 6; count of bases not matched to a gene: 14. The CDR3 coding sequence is TGCAGTGCTAGTGTGGGACTATCTGTGGGGGGAAACATTCAGTACTTC. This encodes CSASVGLSVGGNIQYF.

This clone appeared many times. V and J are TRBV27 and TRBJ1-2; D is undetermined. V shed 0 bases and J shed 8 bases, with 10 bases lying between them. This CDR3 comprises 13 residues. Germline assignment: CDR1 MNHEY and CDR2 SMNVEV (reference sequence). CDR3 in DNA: TGTGCCAGCAGTTTATCTGGGTTGGACGGCTACACCTTC. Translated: CASSLSGLDGYTF.

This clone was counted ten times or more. The CDR3 reads CASSLGGSGELFF. In DNA, the CDR3 is TGCGCCAGCAGCTTGGGCGGGAGCGGGGAGCTGTTTTTT. The rearrangement joins TRBV5-1 to TRBJ2-2; the match to TRBD2 covers 7 bases. Unmatched junction bases numbered 0, after V lost 0 bases and J lost 7 bases. Germline lookup yields CDR1 SGHRS and CDR2 YFSETQ. The CDR3 runs to 13 residues.

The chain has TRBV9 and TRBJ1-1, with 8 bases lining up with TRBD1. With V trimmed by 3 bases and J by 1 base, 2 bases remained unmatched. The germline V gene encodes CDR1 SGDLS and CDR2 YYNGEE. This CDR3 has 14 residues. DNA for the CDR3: TGTGCCAGCAGCGCTGGGACAGGGAACACTGAAGCTTTCTTT. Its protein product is CASSAGTGNTEAFF.

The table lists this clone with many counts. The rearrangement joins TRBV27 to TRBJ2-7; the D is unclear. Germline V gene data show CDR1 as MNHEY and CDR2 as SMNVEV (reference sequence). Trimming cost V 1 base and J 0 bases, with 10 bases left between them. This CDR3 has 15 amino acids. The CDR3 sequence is CASSLYSVHSYEQYF. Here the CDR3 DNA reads TGTGCCAGCAGTTTATATTCAGTCCACTCCTACGAGCAGTACTTC.

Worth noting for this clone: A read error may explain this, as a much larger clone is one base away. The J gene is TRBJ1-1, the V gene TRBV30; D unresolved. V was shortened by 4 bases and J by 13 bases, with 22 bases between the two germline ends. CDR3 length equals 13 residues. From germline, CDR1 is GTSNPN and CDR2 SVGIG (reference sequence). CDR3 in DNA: TGTGCCTGGACCGAGGAACTCCCCGAGGAAAGTTTCTTT. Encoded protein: CAWTEELPEESFF. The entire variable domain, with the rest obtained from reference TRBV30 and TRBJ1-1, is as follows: SQTIHQWPATLVQPVGSPLSLECTVEGTSNPNLYWYRQAAGRGLQLLFYSVGIGQISSEVPQNLSASRPQDRQFILSSKKLLLSDSGFYLCAWTEELPEESFFGQGTRLTVV.

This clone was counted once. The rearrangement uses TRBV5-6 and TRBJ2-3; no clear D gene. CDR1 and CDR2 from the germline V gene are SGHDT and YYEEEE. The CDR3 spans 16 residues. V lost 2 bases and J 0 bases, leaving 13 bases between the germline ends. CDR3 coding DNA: TGTGCCAGCAGCTTTCCGGACGGTACTAGCACAGATACGCAGTATTTT. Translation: CASSFPDGTSTDTQYF.

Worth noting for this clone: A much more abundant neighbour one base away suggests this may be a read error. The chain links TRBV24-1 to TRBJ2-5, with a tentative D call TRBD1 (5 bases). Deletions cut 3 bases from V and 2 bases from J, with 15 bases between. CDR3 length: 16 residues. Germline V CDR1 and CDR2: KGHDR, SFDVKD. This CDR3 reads CATSDPRTSNQETQYF. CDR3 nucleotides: TGTGCCACCAGTGATCCTCGGACATCGAATCAAGAGACCCAGTACTTC.

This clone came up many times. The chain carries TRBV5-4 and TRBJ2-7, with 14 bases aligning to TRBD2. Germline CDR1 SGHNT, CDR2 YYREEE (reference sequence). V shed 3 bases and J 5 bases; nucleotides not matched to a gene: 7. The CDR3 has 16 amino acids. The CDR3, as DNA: TGTGCCAGCAGCTGGGGCGGACTAGCGGGAGGAAACGAGCAGTACTTC. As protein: CASSWGGLAGGNEQYF.

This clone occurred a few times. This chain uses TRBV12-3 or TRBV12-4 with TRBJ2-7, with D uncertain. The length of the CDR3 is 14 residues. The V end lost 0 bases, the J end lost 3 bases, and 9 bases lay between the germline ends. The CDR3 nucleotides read TGTGCCAGCAGTTTAGCGCTTCGGATCTACGAGCAGTACTTC. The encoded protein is CASSLALRIYEQYF.

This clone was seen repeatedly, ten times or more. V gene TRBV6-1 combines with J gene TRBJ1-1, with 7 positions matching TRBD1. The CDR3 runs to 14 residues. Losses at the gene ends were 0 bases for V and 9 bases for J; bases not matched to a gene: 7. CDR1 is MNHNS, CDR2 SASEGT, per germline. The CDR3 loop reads CASSEAGRGRQAFF. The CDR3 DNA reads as TGTGCCAGCAGTGAAGCGGGAAGGGGGCGGCAAGCTTTCTTT.

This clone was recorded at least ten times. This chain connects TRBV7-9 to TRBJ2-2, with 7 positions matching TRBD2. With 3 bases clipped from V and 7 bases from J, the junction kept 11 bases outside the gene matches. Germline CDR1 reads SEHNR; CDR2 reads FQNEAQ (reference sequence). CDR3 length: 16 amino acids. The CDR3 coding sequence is TGTGCCAGCAGCTTTTATGGACGCGGGAGTGGCGGGGAGCTGTTTTTT. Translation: CASSFYGRGSGGELFF.

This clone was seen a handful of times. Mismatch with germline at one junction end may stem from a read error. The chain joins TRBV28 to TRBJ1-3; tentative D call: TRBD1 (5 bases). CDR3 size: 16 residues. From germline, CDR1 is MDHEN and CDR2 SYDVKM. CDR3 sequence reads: CASSIGAGAKGNTVYF. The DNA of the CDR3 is TGTGCCAGCAGCATCGGGGCAGGTGCGAAGGGAAACACCGTATATTTT.

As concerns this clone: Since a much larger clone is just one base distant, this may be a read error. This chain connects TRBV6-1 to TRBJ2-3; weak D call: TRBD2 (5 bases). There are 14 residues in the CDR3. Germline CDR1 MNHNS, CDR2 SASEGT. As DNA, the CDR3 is TGTGCCAGCAAGGTCGGGTCTAGCACAGATACGCGGTATTTT. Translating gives CASKVGSSTDTRYF.

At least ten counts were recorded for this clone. The CDR3 loop is CASSLIWGLAGSTDTQYF. The CDR3 DNA follows: TGTGCCAGCAGTTTAATATGGGGACTAGCGGGATCCACAGATACGCAGTATTTT. The chain combines TRBV12-3 or TRBV12-4 with TRBJ2-3, with 13 bases fitting TRBD2. V trimming: 2 bases; J trimming: 2 bases; junction bases outside the gene matches: 7. The CDR3 spans 18 residues.

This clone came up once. Here the CDR3 reads CASSLVTINEQFF. The CDR3 DNA is TGCGCCAGCAGCTTGGTGACTATCAATGAGCAGTTCTTC. This chain joins TRBV5-1 and TRBJ2-1; TRBD2 might be the D (5 bases). Germline V gene lookup returns CDR1 SGHRS and CDR2 YFSETQ. The CDR3 is 13 residues long. Deletions cut 0 bases from V and 6 bases from J, with 7 bases between.

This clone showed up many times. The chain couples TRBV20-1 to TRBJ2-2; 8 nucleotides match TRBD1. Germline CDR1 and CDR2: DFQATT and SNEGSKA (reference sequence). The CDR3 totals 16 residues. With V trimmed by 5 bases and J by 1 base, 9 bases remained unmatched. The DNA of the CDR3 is TGCAGTGCTCCGGATTTCGGACAGGGGAACACCGGGGAGCTGTTTTTT. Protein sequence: CSAPDFGQGNTGELFF.

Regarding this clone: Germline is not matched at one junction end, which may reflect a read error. CDR3 sequence (DNA): TGTGCCAGCAAAAGGCGGGCACAAGATACCCGGTACTTC. It codes for CASKRRAQDTRYF. The rearrangement joins TRBV2 to TRBJ2-5; D might be TRBD2 (5 bases). The CDR3 sequence is 13 residues long. Germline CDR1 reads SNHLY; CDR2 reads FYNNEI.

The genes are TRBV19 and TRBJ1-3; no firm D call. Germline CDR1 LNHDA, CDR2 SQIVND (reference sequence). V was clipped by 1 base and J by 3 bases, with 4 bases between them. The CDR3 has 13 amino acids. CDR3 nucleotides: TGTGCCAGTAGTATAGTAATTGGAAACACCATATATTTT. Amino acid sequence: CASSIVIGNTIYF.

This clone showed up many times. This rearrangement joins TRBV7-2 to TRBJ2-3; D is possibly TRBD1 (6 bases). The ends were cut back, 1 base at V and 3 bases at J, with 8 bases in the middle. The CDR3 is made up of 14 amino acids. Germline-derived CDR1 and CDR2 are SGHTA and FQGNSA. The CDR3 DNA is TGTGCCAGCAGCTTAGAACAGGGAACAGATACGCAGTATTTT. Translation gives CASSLEQGTDTQYF.

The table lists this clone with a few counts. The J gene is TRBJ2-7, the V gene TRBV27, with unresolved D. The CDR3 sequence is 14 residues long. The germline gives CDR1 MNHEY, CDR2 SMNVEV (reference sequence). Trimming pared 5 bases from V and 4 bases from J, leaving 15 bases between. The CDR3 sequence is CASSRSGLPYEQYF. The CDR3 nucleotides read TGTGCCAGCAGTCGATCTGGGCTTCCTTACGAGCAGTACTTC.

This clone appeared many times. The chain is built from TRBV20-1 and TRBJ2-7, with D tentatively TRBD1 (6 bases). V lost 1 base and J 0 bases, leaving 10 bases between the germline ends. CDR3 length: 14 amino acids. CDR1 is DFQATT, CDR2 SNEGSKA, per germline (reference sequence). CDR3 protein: CSARAGHNSYEQYF. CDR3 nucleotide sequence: TGCAGTGCTAGAGCGGGACATAACTCCTACGAGCAGTACTTC.

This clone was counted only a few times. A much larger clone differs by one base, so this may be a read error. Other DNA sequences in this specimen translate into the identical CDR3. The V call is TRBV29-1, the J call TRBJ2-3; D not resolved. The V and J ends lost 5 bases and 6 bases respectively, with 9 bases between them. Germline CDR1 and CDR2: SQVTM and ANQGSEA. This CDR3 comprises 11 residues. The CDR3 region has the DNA TGCAGCGTTTCCGGTATGGATACGCAGTATTTT. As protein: CSVSGMDTQYF.

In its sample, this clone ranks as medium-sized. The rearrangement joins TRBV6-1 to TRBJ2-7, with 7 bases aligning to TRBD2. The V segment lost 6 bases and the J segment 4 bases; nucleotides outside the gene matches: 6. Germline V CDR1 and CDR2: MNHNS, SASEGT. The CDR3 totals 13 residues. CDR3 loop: CASSLAELYEQYF. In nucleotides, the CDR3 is TGTGCCAGCAGCCTAGCGGAGCTGTACGAGCAGTACTTC.

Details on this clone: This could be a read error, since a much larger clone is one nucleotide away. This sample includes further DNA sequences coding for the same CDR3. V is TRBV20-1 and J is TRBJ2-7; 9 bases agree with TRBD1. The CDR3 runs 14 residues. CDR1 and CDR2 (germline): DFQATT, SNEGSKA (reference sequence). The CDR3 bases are TGCAGTGCACCTGACAGGGGGGATTTCTACGAGCAGTGCTTC. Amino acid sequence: CSAPDRGDFYEQCF.